This TCR beta chain was sequenced during a study of identical twins. The study's findings and limits: It was cross-sectional statistical analysis, not following the same donors, that the conclusions relied on. Insertion counts were lower in abundant cord blood beta clonotypes, a trend that memory repertoires did not show. Part of the zero-insertion signal could reflect confounding by invariant MAIT and iNKT cells.

With respect to this clonotype: Its antigen is still unknown.

A template switching step contributed a universal primer site, while unique molecular identifiers were present in the cDNA. In TCRdb, the 5' RACE reads were re-called with MiXCR into one record per CDR3 protein. The table lists approximately 700,000 distinct CDR3 sequences, less than 7% of them singletons. The clonotype originates from a young man in good health. The material sequenced was naive T cells sorted from blood.

The CDR3 DNA is TGCAGCGTTGTACACCCGGACAGAGAAACCTACGAGCAGTACGTC. Translation: CSVVHPDRETYEQYV. The rearrangement uses TRBV29-1 and TRBJ2-7; D is perhaps TRBD1 (6 bases). The V and J ends lost 4 bases and 2 bases respectively, with 18 bases between them. Germline V gives CDR1 SQVTM, CDR2 ANQGSEA. The CDR3 totals 15 residues.